This T cell receptor beta chain stems from a study of human T cells and chemical hapten exposure. Study-level background: Alopecia areata, totalis or universalis affected patients, mainly female. Study-wide findings and caveats: Large CDR3 similarity clusters arose significantly more often from expanded TCRs than from controls.

The CDR3 has 14 amino acids. Trimming pared 2 bases from V and 4 bases from J, leaving 12 bases between. The germline V gene has CDR1 MNHNS and CDR2 SASEGT. The library tagged each cDNA molecule with unique molecular identifiers. TCRdb called the reads again in MiXCR, with one record for every CDR3 protein. The sample records approximately 940 distinct CDR3 sequences, about 53% being singletons. Treatment described: therapeutic diphenylcyclopropenone sensitization with weekly scalp DPC. Concerning this clonotype itself: The target antigen is unknown.

This clonotype was obtained from an adult with alopecia areata. Some clones in this sample may be carry-over from other donors' samples. This table probably holds off-target reads from a library built for another chain. The specimen was whole blood, collected before DPC sensitization or 2, 6, or about 24 weeks after (not recorded which). V gene TRBV6-1 combines with J gene TRBJ2-7, with D possibly TRBD1 on 6 matching bases. CDR3 nucleotide sequence: TGTGCCAGCAGTGAAAGTCAGGGGTATTACGAGCAGTACTTC. Protein sequence: CASSESQGYYEQYF.